This TCR beta chain was captured in a study of cytomegalovirus exposure and HLA in healthy donors. V gave up 1 base and J gave up 0 bases, with 10 bases separating them. From germline, CDR1 is SGHTA and CDR2 FQGNSA. The CDR3 is 16 amino acids. This clone showed up just once. Data came from immunoSEQ multiplex PCR; TCRdb stores just in-frame clones and leaves some out. This sample has approximately 280,000 clones, with approximately 88% found just once. The source material was PBMCs. The source of this sequence is a woman between 18 and 29 years old in good health and CMV-seronegative. The rearrangement uses TRBV7-2 and TRBJ1-5; tentative D call: TRBD1 (6 bases). CDR3 loop: CASSLVGGGSNQPQHF. The DNA of the CDR3 is TGTGCCAGCAGCTTAGTAGGGGGGGGTAGCAATCAGCCCCAGCATTTT.